These T cell receptor beta chains were read from a single sample in a study of blood T cell repertoires in COVID-19. Method: immunoSEQ multiplex PCR; TCRdb's copy keeps in-frame clones and lacks some. The data contain about 120,000 clones, 82% of them singletons. The sample taken for sequencing was peripheral blood. Every receptor here comes from a woman aged 65 to 85 with acute or convalescent COVID-19. Each CDR3 is given with its conserved first and last residue. D genes are given only for firm matches. Clone size is shown for a subset of rows, as once, few, many or a class of expanded clone.

V: TRBV7-2; size: .; D: TRBD1; J: TRBJ1-4; DNA: TGTGCCAGCAGCCCGAGACAGGGGATTGGTGAAAAACTGTTTTTT; CDR3: CASSPRQGIGEKLFF
V: TRBV18; size: .; D: .; J: TRBJ1-2; DNA: TGTGCCAGCTCACCACCGAATGCAGGGGCCTTCCCGTCTTTCTATGGCTACACCTTC; CDR3: CASSPPNAGAFPSFYGYTF
V: TRBV11-3; size: few; D: TRBD1; J: TRBJ1-1; DNA: TGTGCCAGCAGCTTAGGGGACAGGGGAGCTTTCTTT; CDR3: CASSLGDRGAFF
V: TRBV5-5; size: .; D: .; J: TRBJ1-1; DNA: TGTGCCAGCAGCTTGGGTGGCAGCACTGAAGCTTTCTTT; CDR3: CASSLGGSTEAFF
V: TRBV5-5; size: .; D: .; J: TRBJ1-2; DNA: TGTGCCAGCAGCTCGCCGACAGGCGTCTATGGCTACACCTTC; CDR3: CASSSPTGVYGYTF
V: TRBV13; size: .; D: .; J: TRBJ2-2; DNA: TGTGCCAGCAGCAAGACACAGGTCGGGGAGCTGTTTTTT; CDR3: CASSKTQVGELFF
V: TRBV12-5; size: few; D: .; J: TRBJ1-6; DNA: TGTGCTAGTGGCCCGGGCGGGTTACATTCACCCCTCCACTTT; CDR3: CASGPGGLHSPLHF
V: TRBV11-2; size: .; D: TRBD1; J: TRBJ1-2; DNA: TGTGCCAGCACTCGTTCAGGGGGCCGGGGCTACACCTTC; CDR3: CASTRSGGRGYTF
V: TRBV3-1/TRBV3-2; size: .; D: .; J: TRBJ2-2; DNA: TGTGCCAGCAGCCAAGTGCCAGGGGAGTGTAATGTTTGGGCCGGGGAGCTGTTTTTT; CDR3: CASSQVPGECNVWAGELFF
V: TRBV7-9; size: few; D: TRBD1; J: TRBJ1-1; DNA: TGTGCCAGCAGCCTCGGGACAGGGACCTTTGGGACTGAAGCTTTCTTT; CDR3: CASSLGTGTFGTEAFF
V: TRBV4-3; size: .; D: .; J: TRBJ1-5; DNA: TGCGCCAGCAGCCAAGTCCTAAGACAGACTAGCAATCAGCCCCAGCATTTT; CDR3: CASSQVLRQTSNQPQHF
V: TRBV27; size: .; D: .; J: TRBJ1-6; DNA: TGTGCCAGCAGTTTTCGGGTTAGCGGGAATTCACCCCTCCACTTT; CDR3: CASSFRVSGNSPLHF
V: TRBV5-1; size: .; D: .; J: TRBJ1-4; DNA: TGCGCCAGCAGCGTAGGGCCCCAGGGGACTAATGAAAAACTGTTTTTT; CDR3: CASSVGPQGTNEKLFF
V: TRBV12-5; size: .; D: TRBD1; J: TRBJ1-4; DNA: TGTGCTCCCCCGGGGGACAGGACCCCAACTAATGAAAAACTGTTTTTT; CDR3: CAPPGDRTPTNEKLFF
V: TRBV6-1; size: .; D: TRBD2; J: TRBJ2-1; DNA: TGTGCCAGCAGTGAAGGTCTAGCGGGGGGGCTCAATGAGCAGTTCTTC; CDR3: CASSEGLAGGLNEQFF
V: TRBV11-2; size: .; D: TRBD1; J: TRBJ2-3; DNA: TGTGCCAGCAGCTTAGGGTGGACAGGAAGAGTTGCCACAGATACGCAGTATTTT; CDR3: CASSLGWTGRVATDTQYF
V: TRBV7-2; size: .; D: .; J: TRBJ1-1; DNA: TGTGCCAGCAGTCCGGGGGGACACAGTCTTGAAGCTTTCTTT; CDR3: CASSPGGHSLEAFF
V: TRBV2; size: .; D: TRBD1; J: TRBJ2-3; DNA: TGTGCCAGCATTAAAGACAGGGGGTTTTCCCACAATACGCAGTATTTT; CDR3: CASIKDRGFSHNTQYF
V: TRBV4-2; size: .; D: TRBD2; J: TRBJ2-3; DNA: TGTGCCAGCAGCGCGGGGACTAGCGGTAACACAGATACGCAGTATTTT; CDR3: CASSAGTSGNTDTQYF
V: TRBV24-1; size: .; D: .; J: TRBJ1-2; DNA: TGTGCCACCAGTGCTTTACAGGGATCTGGCTACACCTTC; CDR3: CATSALQGSGYTF
V: TRBV7-9; size: .; D: TRBD1; J: TRBJ1-2; DNA: TGTGCCAGCAGCTATTCTACGTTGGACAGGGGCGTTAACTATGGCTACACCTTC; CDR3: CASSYSTLDRGVNYGYTF
V: TRBV5-4; size: once; D: TRBD1; J: TRBJ1-2; DNA: TGTGCCAGCAGCAACCCAGGGGGGAGGAACTATGGCTACACCTTC; CDR3: CASSNPGGRNYGYTF